This entry concerns a single T cell receptor (beta chain). The data are from a study of blood T cell repertoires in COVID-19. There are 16 residues in the CDR3. The trim removed 1 base at V and 4 bases at J, leaving 4 bases unmatched. Germline CDR1 is SGHTA and CDR2 is FQGNSA. Profiling relied on immunoSEQ multiplex PCR, and the TCRdb table lists in-frame clones only, not all of them. The sample has approximately 300,000 clones, about 89% seen once. The sequenced material came from PBMCs or T cells enriched from blood (not recorded which). The clonotype originates from a man between 60 and 70 years old who had recovered from COVID-19. This chain links TRBV7-2 with TRBJ1-2, with 12 positions matching TRBD1. This chain's CDR3 is CASSLGGTGGPYGYTF. CDR3 coding DNA: TGTGCCAGCAGCTTAGGGGGGACAGGGGGCCCCTATGGCTACACCTTC. Supplemented by reference TRBV7-2 and TRBJ1-2, the full variable domain reads GAGVSQSPSNKVTEKGKDVELRCDPISGHTALYWYRQSLGQGLEFLIYFQGNSAPDKSGLPSDRFSAERTGGSVSTLTIQRTQQEDSAVYLCASSLGGTGGPYGYTFGSGTRLTVV.